This T cell receptor (beta chain) comes out of a study of human T cells and chemical hapten exposure (dated by TCRdb to 2020 to 2022). About the study as a whole: Libraries were combined into a pool for sequencing, and differences in TCR yield between samples came mainly from small differences in library volumes within the pool. Each blood RNA sample was used to sequence both TCR alpha and TCR beta chains. In alopecia patients, the study followed how the peripheral blood TCR repertoire changed in vivo over primary and secondary sensitization to diphenylcyclopropenone (DPC), a hapten.

The paper as a whole reports these results and caveats: Repeated subsampling changed both the strength of the expansion versus patch-test correlation and the threshold at which that correlation became significant. No change with DPC sensitization was found in the number of TCRs above 1 in 1000 frequency, and no evidence of global repertoire structure alterations was found.

This clonotype was observed at least ten times. No antigen is known for it. No base qualities exist here, and no much larger clone lies one base off it. Total RNA was extracted from unfractionated whole blood that had been collected in Tempus Blood RNA tubes. As TCR sequencing controls, roughly five healthy volunteers were used, with blood taken at day 0, 2 weeks and 6 weeks. The CDR3, from cysteine to phenylalanine, totals 15 residues. The only DNA kept is the CDR3, 45 bases in frame from the first base. The V end loses 8 bases and the J end loses 0 bases, and a stretch of 14 bases separates them. Looking up the germline V gene yields CDR1 LGHNT and CDR2 FRNRAP. Libraries were prepared through 5' RACE. Sequencing relied on an Illumina MiSeq. During library preparation, unique molecular identifiers were attached to individual cDNA molecules so that TCRs could be counted in a quantitative, reproducible way. As for the authors' bioinformatics: The median number of TCRs per sample was 85,000 to 100,000, ranging from 23,224 to 690,600. The Decombinator software suite was used to annotate V, J and CDR3 in the TCR reads. To make PS versus PT1 abundance plots, every sample was subsampled to the same number of TCRs (28,000). Expanded TCRs were defined as absent before sensitization and observed at least eight times at the 2-week time point. TCRdb reworked the public reads: Q25 trimming with fastp, MiXCR clone assembly, productive beta chains retained. Each record represents a unique CDR3 protein, reported with the most common genes and DNA among its rows. The V and J calls come from TCRdb's annotation, not from the publication. The sample table shows about 140,000 distinct CDR3 sequences, and 3.5% to 5% are seen once. The ten largest clones capture 1.2% to 1.5% of the sample.

The chain is made from TRBV12-5 and TRBJ1-5; too little of a D gene remains to name it. The receptor's source is a female donor in good health. This receptor has the CDR3 CASRGQENSNQPQHF. The nucleotide sequence reads as follows: TGTGCTAGTCGAGGCCAGGAAAATAGCAATCAGCCCCAGCATTTT.